A single sample is the source of the 9 T cell receptor beta chains below, sequenced in a study of memory CD4+ T cells and cytomegalovirus serostatus. Single viable CD3+CD4+CD8-CD45RO+ cells were sorted as the memory CD4+ T cells. Only in-frame clones appear in the TCRdb table, and some are missing; sequencing was by immunoSEQ multiplex PCR. The sample holds some 44,000 clones, around 80% seen once. The sequenced sample consisted of memory CD4+ T cells from blood. These receptor sequences come from an adult in good health and CMV-seronegative.

The chain joins TRBV6-1 to TRBJ1-4, with unresolved D. The CDR3 loop spans 14 amino acids. The V and J ends lost 3 bases and 0 bases respectively, with 5 bases between them. Germline V gene lookup returns CDR1 MNHNS and CDR2 SASEGT. The CDR3 DNA reads as TGTGCCAGCAGTGATCAGGCAACTAATGAAAAACTGTTTTTT. Its protein product is CASSDQATNEKLFF.

The chain has TRBV5-4 and TRBJ2-7; no clear D. CDR1 and CDR2 (germline): SGHNT, YYREEE (reference sequence). The CDR3 covers 13 residues. V was trimmed by 4 bases and J by 0 bases, leaving 8 bases between them. The CDR3 coding sequence is TGTGCCAGCAGCAACAGCAACTCCTACGAGCAGTACTTC. It encodes CASSNSNSYEQYF.

The chain joins TRBV5-1 to TRBJ2-7, with 8 bases aligning to TRBD1. Germline V CDR1 and CDR2: SGHRS, YFSETQ. The CDR3 extends over 14 amino acids. V lost 0 bases, J lost 3 bases, and 2 bases stayed unmatched. DNA of the CDR3: TGCGCCAGCAGCTTGGGAGGACAGGGCTACGAGCAGTACTTC. As protein: CASSLGGQGYEQYF.

This clone came up a few times. The chain joins TRBV27 to TRBJ2-7; 8 bases map to TRBD1. The germline V gene encodes CDR1 MNHEY and CDR2 SMNVEV (reference sequence). V lost 6 bases, J lost 0 bases, and 4 bases stayed unmatched. The CDR3 is 14 amino acids. This chain's CDR3 is CASSRDRSSYEQYF. The CDR3 DNA is TGTGCCAGCAGCAGGGACAGGAGCTCCTACGAGCAGTACTTC.

The chain employs TRBV7-9 and TRBJ2-3; D uncertain. The V end was cut by 2 bases, the J end by 0 bases, with 6 bases between. This CDR3 is 14 amino acids long. Germline CDR1 is SEHNR and CDR2 is FQNEAQ (reference sequence). Written as DNA, the CDR3 is TGTGCCAGCAGCTTAAGCCAGAGCACAGATACGCAGTATTTT. This sequence encodes CASSLSQSTDTQYF.

The gene calls are TRBV14 and TRBJ1-2; D gene unclear. Germline V gene sequence: CDR1 SGHDN, CDR2 FVKESK. CDR3 size: 15 residues. The V end was cut by 1 base, the J end by 1 base, with 10 bases between. CDR3 nucleotide sequence: TGTGCCAGCAGCCAAGTGGACGGATATAACTATGGCTACACCTTC. Translated, it gives CASSQVDGYNYGYTF.

The chain couples TRBV2 to TRBJ1-5; D call uncertain. This CDR3 is 15 amino acids long. Germline V CDR1 and CDR2: SNHLY, FYNNEI. V lost 6 bases, J lost 5 bases, and 17 bases lay in between. The CDR3 protein is CASRALGKGYQPQHF. In nucleotides, the CDR3 is TGTGCCAGCAGAGCCCTCGGGAAAGGTTATCAGCCCCAGCATTTT. The full variable domain, in which reference TRBV2 and TRBJ1-5 provide the parts outside the CDR3, is EPEVTQTPSHQVTQMGQEVILRCVPISNHLYFYWYRQILGQKVEFLVSFYNNEISEKSEIFDDQFSVERPDGSNFTLKIRSTKLEDSAMYFCASRALGKGYQPQHFGDGTRLSIL.

The chain joins TRBV6-5 to TRBJ1-5, with D uncertain. Trimming shortened V by 8 bases and J by 2 bases, and 10 bases separated the two germline ends. Per the germline V gene, CDR1 is MNHEY and CDR2 is SVGAGI. There are 13 residues in the CDR3. The CDR3 DNA sequence: TGTGCCAGCGCTTTAAATGGCAATCAGCCCCAGCATTTT. Amino acids: CASALNGNQPQHF.

V and J are TRBV18 and TRBJ2-2; TRBD2 might be the D (5 bases). This CDR3 contains 13 residues. In germline, CDR1 is KGHSH, CDR2 LQKENI. V was trimmed by 2 bases and J by 8 bases, leaving 9 bases between them. For the CDR3, the DNA is TGTGCCAGCTCACCAATAGTAGCGGGGGAGCTGTTTTTT. This encodes CASSPIVAGELFF.